A single sample is the source of the 17 T cell receptor beta chains below, sequenced in a study of T cell responses to AZD1222 COVID-19 vaccine. Data came from immunoSEQ multiplex PCR; TCRdb stores just in-frame clones and leaves some out. The sample includes 200,000 or so clones, almost 95% of them seen just once. The sequencing used peripheral blood, collected on day 0 of AZD1222 vaccination. The receptor source for this set is an adult in good health.

This chain links TRBV27 with TRBJ1-1; no reliable D call. Per germline, CDR1 MNHEY and CDR2 SMNVEV (reference sequence). The CDR3 is made up of 11 amino acids. V lost 11 bases and J lost 8, with 15 bases in between. This CDR3 reads CAARSPREAFF. Here the CDR3 DNA reads TGTGCCGCCAGGTCTCCCCGAGAAGCTTTCTTT.

J is TRBJ1-1 and V is TRBV6-5, with D unresolved. The CDR3 has 14 amino acids. Trimming took off 8 bases at V and 0 bases at J, with 13 bases between the two ends. The germline V gene has CDR1 MNHEY and CDR2 SVGAGI. The CDR3 sequence: CASQATPMNTEAFF. The DNA of the CDR3 is TGTGCCAGCCAAGCGACCCCCATGAACACTGAAGCTTTCTTT.

V gene TRBV6-5 combines with J gene TRBJ2-1; 11 nucleotides match TRBD2. The CDR3 loop spans 15 amino acids. Trimming removed 4 bases from V and 4 bases from J; junction bases left unmatched: 3. Per the germline V gene, CDR1 is MNHEY and CDR2 is SVGAGI. CDR3 in amino acids: CASSSGTSGYNEQFF. In DNA form, the CDR3 reads TGTGCCAGCAGTTCCGGGACTAGCGGTTACAATGAGCAGTTCTTC.

The chain employs TRBV11-2 and TRBJ2-1, with 7 positions matching TRBD1. The V segment lost 6 bases and the J segment 9 bases; nucleotides outside the gene matches: 8. Germline CDR1 is SGHAT and CDR2 is FQNNGV. This CDR3 has 13 residues. This CDR3 reads CASRRDREREQFF. The CDR3 DNA follows: TGTGCCAGCAGGCGCGACAGGGAACGTGAGCAGTTCTTC.

This chain uses TRBV10-2 with TRBJ2-5; 10 bases are a match to TRBD2. Germline V lookup: CDR1 WSHSY, CDR2 SAAADI. V shed 10 bases, J shed 5 bases, and the junction held 10 bases outside the gene matches. The CDR3 sequence is 14 residues long. CDR3: CATTPASGSETQYF. The CDR3 bases are TGCGCCACCACGCCCGCTAGCGGGAGTGAGACCCAGTACTTC.

This chain connects TRBV27 to TRBJ1-1; D ambiguous. CDR3 length equals 12 residues. V was clipped by 9 bases and J by 0 bases, with 8 bases between them. Germline V gene lookup returns CDR1 MNHEY and CDR2 SMNVEV (reference sequence). The CDR3 loop is CASKKLNTEAFF. Here the CDR3 DNA reads TGTGCCAGTAAGAAGCTGAACACTGAAGCTTTCTTT.

V gene TRBV9 combines with J gene TRBJ1-4; the match to TRBD1 covers 12 bases. Germline V gene lookup returns CDR1 SGDLS and CDR2 YYNGEE. Trimming removed 3 bases from V and 7 bases from J; junction bases left unmatched: 4. The CDR3 loop spans 15 amino acids. The DNA for the CDR3 is TGTGCCAGCAGCGGGGGACAGGGGGCGGGTGAAAAACTGTTTTTT. Amino acids: CASSGGQGAGEKLFF.

The chain employs TRBV5-1 and TRBJ2-2; 7 bases agree with TRBD2. This CDR3 has 16 residues. Germline loops: CDR1 SGHRS, CDR2 YFSETQ. J gave up 0 bases and V 6 bases, and 8 bases lay outside the gene matches. CDR3 protein: CASIHGGNANTGELFF. The CDR3, as DNA: TGCGCCAGCATTCACGGGGGGAACGCGAACACCGGGGAGCTGTTTTTT.

The chain recombines TRBV27 with TRBJ2-1, with 10 bases fitting TRBD2. CDR1 and CDR2 (germline): MNHEY, SMNVEV (reference sequence). The trim removed 4 bases at V and 2 bases at J, leaving 2 bases unmatched. This CDR3 is 15 amino acids long. The CDR3 sequence is CASSSSGSPYNEQFF. The CDR3 nucleotides are TGTGCCAGCAGTTCTAGCGGGAGTCCCTACAATGAGCAGTTCTTC.

The chain couples TRBV29-1 to TRBJ2-5, with D unclear. Looked up from germline, CDR1 is SQVTM and CDR2 is ANQGSEA. V was cut by 5 bases and J by 2 bases, with 9 bases left in between. This CDR3 region has 12 residues. The CDR3 region is CSVSRKQETQYF. The CDR3 DNA reads as TGCAGCGTTTCCCGAAAGCAAGAGACCCAGTACTTC.

The gene calls are TRBV29-1 and TRBJ2-7; 7 bases are shared with TRBD1. The length of the CDR3 is 13 residues. Looked up from germline, CDR1 is SQVTM and CDR2 is ANQGSEA. The V gene end was trimmed by 3 bases and the J gene end by 0 bases; junction bases not matched to a gene: 2. This CDR3 reads CSVESGGSYEQYF. The CDR3 nucleotides are TGCAGCGTTGAGTCAGGGGGCTCCTACGAGCAGTACTTC.

V is TRBV5-4 and J is TRBJ1-1, with a weak D call TRBD1 (5 bases). V was cut by 5 bases and J by 4 bases, with 18 bases left in between. This CDR3 contains 15 residues. CDR1 and CDR2 (germline): SGHNT, YYREEE (reference sequence). CDR3 sequence reads: CASSEPGRPSTEAFF. DNA for the CDR3: TGTGCCAGCAGTGAACCGGGACGCCCGAGCACTGAAGCTTTCTTT.

The chain uses TRBV28 and TRBJ1-1; D call uncertain. This CDR3 contains 14 residues. Germline loops: CDR1 MDHEN, CDR2 SYDVKM. V lost 2 bases and J 3 bases, leaving 10 bases between the germline ends. CDR3 bases: TGTGCCAGCAGTTTACGGGGTTGGGACACTGAAGCTTTCTTT. Its translation is CASSLRGWDTEAFF. The full variable domain, with the rest looked up from reference TRBV28 and TRBJ1-1, is DVKVTQSSRYLVKRTGEKVFLECVQDMDHENMFWYRQDPGLGLRLIYFSYDVKMKEKGDIPEGYSVSREKKERFSLILESASTNQTSMYLCASSLRGWDTEAFFGQGTRLTVV.

Worth noting for this clone: At the DNA level, this CDR3 is encoded by other sequences in the same sample as well. The genes are TRBV28 and TRBJ1-5; D call uncertain. V was shortened by 4 bases and J by 0 bases, with 4 bases between the two germline ends. The CDR3 spans 13 residues. Looked up from germline, CDR1 is MDHEN and CDR2 is SYDVKM. The CDR3 nucleotides are TGTGCCAGCAGTTCTAATAGCAATCAGCCCCAGCATTTT. Translation: CASSSNSNQPQHF.

V gene TRBV29-1 combines with J gene TRBJ2-2, with 9 bases lining up with TRBD2. Germline trimming cut 7 bases from V and 3 bases from J; bases unmatched to any gene: 6. The CDR3 extends over 14 amino acids. Germline V gene lookup returns CDR1 SQVTM and CDR2 ANQGSEA. The chain's CDR3 is CSARTSVYTGELFF. CDR3 coding DNA: TGCAGCGCCAGGACTAGCGTCTACACCGGGGAGCTGTTTTTT.

The V call is TRBV11-3, the J call TRBJ2-7, with 7 bases that match TRBD1. The CDR3 has 14 amino acids. J lost 4 bases, V lost 5 bases, and 8 bases had no gene match. Germline CDR1 is SGHNT and CDR2 is YENEEA. Written as DNA, the CDR3 is TGTGCCAGCAGCAAAGGACAGGTTGCTTACGAGCAGTACTTC. This encodes CASSKGQVAYEQYF. Based on the CDR3 plus reference TRBV11-3 and TRBJ2-7, the full variable domain is EAGVVQSPRYKIIEKKQPVAFWCNPISGHNTLYWYLQNLGQGPELLIRYENEEAVDDSQLPKDRFSAERLKGVDSTLKIQPAELGDSAVYLCASSKGQVAYEQYFGPGTRLTVT.

The V gene is TRBV28, the J gene TRBJ1-4; tentative D call: TRBD1 (6 bases). Trimming removed 7 bases from V and 6 bases from J, with 12 bases in between. The CDR3 extends over 13 amino acids. The germline V gene encodes CDR1 MDHEN and CDR2 SYDVKM. CDR3 DNA sequence: TGTGCCAGCACCGAAACAGGGTATGAAAAACTGTTTTTT. It is translated as CASTETGYEKLFF. Looking up the rest from reference TRBV28 and TRBJ1-4 gives the full variable domain: DVKVTQSSRYLVKRTGEKVFLECVQDMDHENMFWYRQDPGLGLRLIYFSYDVKMKEKGDIPEGYSVSREKKERFSLILESASTNQTSMYLCASTETGYEKLFFGSGTQLSVL.